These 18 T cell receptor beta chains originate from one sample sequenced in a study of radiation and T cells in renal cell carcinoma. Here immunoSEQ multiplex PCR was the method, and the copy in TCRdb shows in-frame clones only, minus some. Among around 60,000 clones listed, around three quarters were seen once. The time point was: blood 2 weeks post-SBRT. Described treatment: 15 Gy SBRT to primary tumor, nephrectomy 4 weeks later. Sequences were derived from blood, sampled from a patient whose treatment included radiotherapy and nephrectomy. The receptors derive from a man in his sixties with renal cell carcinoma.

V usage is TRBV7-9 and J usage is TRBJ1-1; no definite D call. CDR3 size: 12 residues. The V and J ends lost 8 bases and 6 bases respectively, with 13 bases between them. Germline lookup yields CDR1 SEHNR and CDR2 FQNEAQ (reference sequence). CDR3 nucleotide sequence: TGTGCCAGCGCCCTGAGGAGCCCTGAAGCTTTCTTT. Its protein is CASALRSPEAFF.

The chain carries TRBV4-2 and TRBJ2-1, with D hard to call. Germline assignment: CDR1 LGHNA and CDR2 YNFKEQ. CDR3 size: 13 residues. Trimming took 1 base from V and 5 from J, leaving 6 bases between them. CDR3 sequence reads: CASSQGRHNEQFF. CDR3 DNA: TGTGCCAGCAGCCAAGGACGACACAATGAGCAGTTCTTC.

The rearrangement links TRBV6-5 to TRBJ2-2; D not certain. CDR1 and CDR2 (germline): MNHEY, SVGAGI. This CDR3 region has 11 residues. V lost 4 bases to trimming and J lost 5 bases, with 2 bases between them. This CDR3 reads CASSSTGELFF. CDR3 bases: TGTGCCAGCAGTTCGACCGGGGAGCTGTTTTTT.

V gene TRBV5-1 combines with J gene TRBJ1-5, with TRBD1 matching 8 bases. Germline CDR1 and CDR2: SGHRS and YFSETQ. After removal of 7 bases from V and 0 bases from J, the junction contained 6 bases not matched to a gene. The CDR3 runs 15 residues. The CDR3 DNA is TGCGCCAGCCCCCCTGACAGGGGTAGCAATCAGCCCCAGCATTTT. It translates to CASPPDRGSNQPQHF.

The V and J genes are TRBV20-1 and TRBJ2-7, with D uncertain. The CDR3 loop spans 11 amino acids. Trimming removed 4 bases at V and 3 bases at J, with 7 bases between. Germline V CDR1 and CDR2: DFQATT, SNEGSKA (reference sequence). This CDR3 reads CSATGSYEQYF. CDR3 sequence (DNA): TGCAGTGCTACGGGCAGCTACGAGCAGTACTTC.

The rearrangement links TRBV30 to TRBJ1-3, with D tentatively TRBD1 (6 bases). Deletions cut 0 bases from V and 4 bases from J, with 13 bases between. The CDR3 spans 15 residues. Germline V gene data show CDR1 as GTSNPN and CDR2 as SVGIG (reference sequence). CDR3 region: CAWSVRGASGNTIYF. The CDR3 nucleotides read TGTGCCTGGAGTGTACGGGGGGCATCAGGAAACACCATATATTTT.

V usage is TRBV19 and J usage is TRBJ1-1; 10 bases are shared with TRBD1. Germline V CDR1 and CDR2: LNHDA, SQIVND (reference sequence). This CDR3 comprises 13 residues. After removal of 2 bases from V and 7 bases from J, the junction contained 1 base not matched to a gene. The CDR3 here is CASSIRTGGEAFF. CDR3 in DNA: TGTGCCAGTAGTATACGGACAGGGGGTGAAGCTTTCTTT.

In DNA form, the CDR3 reads TGTGCCAGCAGCTACGGGACATCGAACACCGGGGAGCTGTTTTTT. Translating it yields CASSYGTSNTGELFF. V usage is TRBV5-4 and J usage is TRBJ2-2, with D perhaps matching TRBD1 (6 bases). Trimming removed 3 bases at V and 0 bases at J, with 9 bases between. The CDR3 extends over 15 amino acids. From germline, CDR1 is SGHNT and CDR2 YYREEE (reference sequence).

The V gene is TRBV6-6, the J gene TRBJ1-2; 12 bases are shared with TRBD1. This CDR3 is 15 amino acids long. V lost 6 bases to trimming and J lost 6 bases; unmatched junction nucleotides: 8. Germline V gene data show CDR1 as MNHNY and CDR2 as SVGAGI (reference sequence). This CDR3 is CASSLPGQGANGYTF. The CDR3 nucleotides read TGTGCCAGCAGCCTACCGGGACAGGGGGCGAATGGCTACACCTTC.

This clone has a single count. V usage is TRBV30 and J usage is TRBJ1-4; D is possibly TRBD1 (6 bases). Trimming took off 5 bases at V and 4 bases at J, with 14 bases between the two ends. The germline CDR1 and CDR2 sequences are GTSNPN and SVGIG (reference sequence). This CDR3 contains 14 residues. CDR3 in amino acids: CAWGATGLNEKLFF. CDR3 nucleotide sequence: TGTGCCTGGGGAGCGACAGGCCTTAATGAAAAACTGTTTTTT.

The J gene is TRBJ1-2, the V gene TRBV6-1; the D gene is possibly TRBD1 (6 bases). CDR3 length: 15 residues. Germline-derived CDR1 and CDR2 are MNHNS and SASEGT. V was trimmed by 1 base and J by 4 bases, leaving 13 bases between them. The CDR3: CASSEEGGQRYGYTF. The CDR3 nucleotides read TGTGCCAGCAGTGAAGAAGGAGGACAGCGCTATGGCTACACCTTC.

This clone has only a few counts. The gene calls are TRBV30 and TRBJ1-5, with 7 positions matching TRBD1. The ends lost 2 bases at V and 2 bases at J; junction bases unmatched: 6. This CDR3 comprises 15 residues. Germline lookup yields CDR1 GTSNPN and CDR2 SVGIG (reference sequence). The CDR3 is CAWSTGVLGNQPQHF. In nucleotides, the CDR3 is TGTGCCTGGAGTACAGGGGTCCTTGGCAATCAGCCCCAGCATTTT. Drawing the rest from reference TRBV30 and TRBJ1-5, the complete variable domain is SQTIHQWPATLVQPVGSPLSLECTVEGTSNPNLYWYRQAAGRGLQLLFYSVGIGQISSEVPQNLSASRPQDRQFILSSKKLLLSDSGFYLCAWSTGVLGNQPQHFGDGTRLSIL.

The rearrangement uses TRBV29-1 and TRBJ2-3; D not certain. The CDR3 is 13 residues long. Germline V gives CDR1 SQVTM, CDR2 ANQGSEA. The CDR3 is CTVIGISTDTQYF. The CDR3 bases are TGCACCGTGATTGGGATTAGCACAGATACGCAGTATTTT.

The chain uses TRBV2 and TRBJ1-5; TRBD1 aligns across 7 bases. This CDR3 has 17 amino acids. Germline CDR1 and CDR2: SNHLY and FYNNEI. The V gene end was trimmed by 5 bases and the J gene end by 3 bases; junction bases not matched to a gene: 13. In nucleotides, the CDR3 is TGTGCCAGCAGTTTCAACTTTTTGACAGGGTACAATCAGCCCCAGCATTTT. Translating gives CASSFNFLTGYNQPQHF. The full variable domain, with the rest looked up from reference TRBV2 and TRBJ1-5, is EPEVTQTPSHQVTQMGQEVILRCVPISNHLYFYWYRQILGQKVEFLVSFYNNEISEKSEIFDDQFSVERPDGSNFTLKIRSTKLEDSAMYFCASSFNFLTGYNQPQHFGDGTRLSIL.

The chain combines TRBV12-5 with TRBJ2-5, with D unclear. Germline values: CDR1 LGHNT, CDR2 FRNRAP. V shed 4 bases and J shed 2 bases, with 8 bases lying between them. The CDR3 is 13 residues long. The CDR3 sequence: CASGSNVQETQYF. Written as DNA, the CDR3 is TGTGCTAGTGGTTCAAATGTACAAGAGACCCAGTACTTC.

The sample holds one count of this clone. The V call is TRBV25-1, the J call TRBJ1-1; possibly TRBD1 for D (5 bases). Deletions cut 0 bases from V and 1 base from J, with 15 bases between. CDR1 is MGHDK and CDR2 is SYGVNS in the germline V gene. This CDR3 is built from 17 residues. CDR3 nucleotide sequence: TGTGCCAGCAGTGAATACGGGGGTGGCGATACGAACACTGAAGCTTTCTTT. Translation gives CASSEYGGGDTNTEAFF.

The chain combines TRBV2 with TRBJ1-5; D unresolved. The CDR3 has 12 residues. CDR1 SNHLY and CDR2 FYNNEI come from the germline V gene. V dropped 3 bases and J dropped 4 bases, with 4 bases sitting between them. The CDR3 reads CASSEGNQPQHF. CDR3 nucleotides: TGTGCCAGCAGTGAGGGGAATCAGCCCCAGCATTTT.

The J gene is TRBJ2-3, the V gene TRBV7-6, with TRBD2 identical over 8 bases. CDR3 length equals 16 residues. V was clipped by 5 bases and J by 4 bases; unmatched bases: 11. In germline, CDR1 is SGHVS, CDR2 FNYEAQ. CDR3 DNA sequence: TGTGCCAGCAGCCATGTCGCGGGACTAGGGTCAGATACGCAGTATTTT. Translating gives CASSHVAGLGSDTQYF.